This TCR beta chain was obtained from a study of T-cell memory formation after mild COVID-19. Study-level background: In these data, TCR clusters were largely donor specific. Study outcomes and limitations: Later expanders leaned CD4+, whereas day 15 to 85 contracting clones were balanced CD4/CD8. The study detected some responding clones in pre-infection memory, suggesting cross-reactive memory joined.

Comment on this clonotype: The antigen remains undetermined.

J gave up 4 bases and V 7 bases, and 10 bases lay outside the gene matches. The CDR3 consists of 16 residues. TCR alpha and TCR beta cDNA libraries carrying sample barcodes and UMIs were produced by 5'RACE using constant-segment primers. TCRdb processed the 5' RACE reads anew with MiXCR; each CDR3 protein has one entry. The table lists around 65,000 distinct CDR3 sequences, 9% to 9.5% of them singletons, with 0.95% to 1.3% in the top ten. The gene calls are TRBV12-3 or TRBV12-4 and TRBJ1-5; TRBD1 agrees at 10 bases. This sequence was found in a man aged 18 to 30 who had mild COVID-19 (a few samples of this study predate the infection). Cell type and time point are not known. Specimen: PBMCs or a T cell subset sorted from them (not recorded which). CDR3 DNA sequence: TGTGCCAGCAATCTAGCGGGACAGGGGAAGAATCAGCCCCAGCATTTT. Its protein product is CASNLAGQGKNQPQHF.